This record covers a single T cell receptor (beta chain). Antigen specificity is unknown. This sample was taken from a study of cytomegalovirus exposure and HLA in healthy donors. Study results and limitations: The tendency of first-cohort TCR clusters to co-occur in the approximately 110 validation repertoires was identified by a subsequent analysis. In vitro work confirmed that a few CMV-associated chains recognize CMV antigens. Reported performance of the classifier showed diagnosis of cytomegalovirus status with high specificity and sensitivity.

Unmatched junction bases numbered 7, after V lost 5 bases and J lost 3 bases. This CDR3 has 15 residues. Per the germline V gene, CDR1 is SGHAT and CDR2 is FQNNGV. The donors were members of the validation cohort, which comprised 100 to 150 subjects and was separate from the first cohort of 666 subjects. Sequencing was performed with immunoSEQ multiplex PCR; in TCRdb, only in-frame clones are kept and a portion is missing. The sample consists of about 95,000 clones, around 85% of them appearing once. The sequence derives from a man aged 18 to 30 in good health and CMV-seropositive. Sequenced: PBMCs. This chain joins TRBV11-2 and TRBJ2-3; 8 positions match TRBD2. The CDR3: CASSPRTSMTDTQYF. The CDR3 coding sequence is TGTGCCAGCAGCCCCCGGACTAGCATGACAGATACGCAGTATTTT.